This T cell receptor (beta chain) was sequenced for a study of T cell responses to AZD1222 COVID-19 vaccine. About this clone itself: Its antigen is currently unknown. Other DNA sequences within the sample encode an identical CDR3.

The junction had 6 bases not matched to a gene; V was cut back by 6 bases and J by 6 bases. Germline values: CDR1 KGHSH, CDR2 LQKENI. The CDR3 consists of 13 residues. Study-wide findings and caveats: Mostly white British, mostly female donors; authors suggested clonal diversity may be underestimated. Across spike, vaccine-associated CD4 TCRs were found, dominant at 160-218 and 743-854.

Repertoires were generated with immunoSEQ multiplex PCR, while TCRdb's copy carries only in-frame clones and drops some. The repertoire holds about 54,000 clones, roughly 90% seen once, with about 7.1% in the top ten. This sequence joins TRBV18 and TRBJ1-2; the match to TRBD1 covers 8 bases. This receptor was obtained from an adult who received the AZD1222 COVID-19 vaccine. The input for sequencing was peripheral blood, taken 28 days after the second AZD1222 dose. The CDR3 loop is CASSPQGADGYTF. Here the CDR3 DNA reads TGTGCCAGCTCGCCGCAGGGGGCAGATGGCTACACCTTC.